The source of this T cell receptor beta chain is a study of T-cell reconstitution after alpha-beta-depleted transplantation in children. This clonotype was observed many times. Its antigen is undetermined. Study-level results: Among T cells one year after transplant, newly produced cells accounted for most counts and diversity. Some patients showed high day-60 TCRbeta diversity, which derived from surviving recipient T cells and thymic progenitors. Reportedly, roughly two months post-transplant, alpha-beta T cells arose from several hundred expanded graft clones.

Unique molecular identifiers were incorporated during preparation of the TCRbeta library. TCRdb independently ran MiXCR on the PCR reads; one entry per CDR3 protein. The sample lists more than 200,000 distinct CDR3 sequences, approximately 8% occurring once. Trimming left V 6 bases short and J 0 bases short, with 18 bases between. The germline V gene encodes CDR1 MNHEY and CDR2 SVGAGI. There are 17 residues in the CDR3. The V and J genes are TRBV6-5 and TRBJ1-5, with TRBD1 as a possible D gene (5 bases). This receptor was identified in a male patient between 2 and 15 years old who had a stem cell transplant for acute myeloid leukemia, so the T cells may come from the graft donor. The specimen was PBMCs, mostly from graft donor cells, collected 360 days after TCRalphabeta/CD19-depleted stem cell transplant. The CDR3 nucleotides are TGTGCCAGCAGATCCTGGGACGGATCAATTAGCAATCAGCCCCAGCATTTT. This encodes CASRSWDGSISNQPQHF.